Only a few counts were recorded for the clone carrying this T cell receptor (beta chain). TCRdb fed the RACE reads into MiXCR, producing one record per CDR3 protein. The table lists 60,000 to 65,000 distinct CDR3 sequences, 11% of them singletons. The data stem from a study of human T cells and chemical hapten exposure. Time point denoted: patch test 3, about 24 weeks after DPC sensitization. Regarding treatment: therapeutic diphenylcyclopropenone sensitization with weekly scalp DPC. This CDR3 has 15 amino acids. Germline lookup yields CDR1 SGHTA and CDR2 FQGNSA. V was cut by 3 bases and J by 0 bases, with 9 bases left in between.

The clonotype originates from a woman aged 30 to 39 with alopecia areata. Some clones in this sample may be carry-over from other donors' samples. Material: whole blood, obtained in connection with sensitization to the hapten diphenylcyclopropenone (DPC). V is TRBV7-2 and J is TRBJ2-1; D uncertain. The chain's CDR3 is CASSFGKASYNEQFF. CDR3 DNA: TGTGCCAGCAGCTTCGGCAAAGCCTCCTACAATGAGCAGTTCTTC. The whole variable domain, remainder taken from reference TRBV7-2 and TRBJ2-1, is GAGVSQSPSNKVTEKGKDVELRCDPISGHTALYWYRQSLGQGLEFLIYFQGNSAPDKSGLPSDRFSAERTGGSVSTLTIQRTQQEDSAVYLCASSFGKASYNEQFFGPGTRLTVL.